The clone carrying this T cell receptor beta chain was detected many times. Its matching antigen is unknown. Sorted cell numbers of about 20,000 to 1,000,000, with 10%, 30% or 50% RNA, served as input for naive CD8 libraries. When naive CD8 T cells were sorted, they were gated as CD8+CD4-CCR7+CD45RA+. TCRdb itself ran the PCR reads through MiXCR, one entry per CDR3 protein. Of over 50,000 distinct CDR3 sequences in the sample, roughly 38% are singletons; the top ten hold approximately 4.2%. The sample is drawn from a study of molecular identifiers for immune sequencing clone quantification. Study results and caveats: Effector cells had over 98% of their molecules in clones above 20 RNA copies, while naive cells had under 1%. Spiked Jurkat TCR RNA equivalent to one cell reportedly surfaced among some 1 million naive cells.

V was cut by 3 bases and J by 0 bases, with 6 bases left in between. This CDR3 contains 15 residues. CDR1 is SEHNR and CDR2 is FQNEAQ in the germline V gene (reference sequence). Sequenced material: naive CD8+ T cells from blood, with Jurkat cell RNA spiked in. Subset specified: FACS-sorted CD8+CD4-CCR7+CD45RA+ naive T cells. The receptor's source is a human donor in good health. Some libraries in this study had Jurkat cell RNA spiked in. The chain combines TRBV7-9 with TRBJ2-6; no clear D. Written as DNA, the CDR3 is TGTGCCAGCAGCTTGGTATACTCTGGGGCCAACGTCCTGACTTTC. This codes for CASSLVYSGANVLTF.